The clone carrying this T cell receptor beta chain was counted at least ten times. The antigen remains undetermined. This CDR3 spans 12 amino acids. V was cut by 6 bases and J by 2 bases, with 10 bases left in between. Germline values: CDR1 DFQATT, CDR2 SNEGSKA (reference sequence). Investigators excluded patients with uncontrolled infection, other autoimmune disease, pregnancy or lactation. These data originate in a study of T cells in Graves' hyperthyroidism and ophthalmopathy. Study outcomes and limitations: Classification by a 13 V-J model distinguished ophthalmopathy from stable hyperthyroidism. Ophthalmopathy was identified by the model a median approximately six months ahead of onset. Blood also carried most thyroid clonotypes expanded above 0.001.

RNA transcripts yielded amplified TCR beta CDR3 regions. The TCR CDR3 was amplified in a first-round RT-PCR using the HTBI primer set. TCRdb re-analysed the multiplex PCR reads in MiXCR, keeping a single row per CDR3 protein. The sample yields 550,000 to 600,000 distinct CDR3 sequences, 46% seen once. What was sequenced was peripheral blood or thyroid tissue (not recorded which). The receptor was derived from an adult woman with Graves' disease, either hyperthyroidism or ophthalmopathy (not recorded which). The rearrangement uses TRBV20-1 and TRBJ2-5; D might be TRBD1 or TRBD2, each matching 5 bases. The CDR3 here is CSAGAPQETQYF. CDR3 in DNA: TGCAGTGCCGGGGCTCCGCAAGAGACCCAGTACTTC.